Reported below is one T cell receptor beta chain. Its antigen remains unidentified. The sample comes from a study of Ad26.COV2.S vaccination and SARS-CoV-2 variants. Study findings and constraints: Spike-specific TCR breadth was greater in vaccine than placebo recipients. The TCR breadth and depth analyses may have produced an underestimate of total T cell responses. Recipients of either vaccine or placebo displayed similar breadth of non-spike TCRs. There was reportedly substantial breadth in spike-specific CD8+ and CD4+ T cell responses after vaccination.

The protocol was immunoSEQ multiplex PCR, while the TCRdb copy is restricted to in-frame clones and leaves out a portion. The profile shows about 180,000 clones, roughly 87% of them singletons. This CDR3 has 15 residues. From germline, CDR1 is SGHDT and CDR2 YYEEEE. The J segment lost 12 bases and the V segment lost 5 bases, leaving 12 bases of the junction unmatched. The genes are TRBV5-6 and TRBJ2-1, with TRBD2 matching 12 bases. The sequences come from peripheral blood, collected after recovery from COVID-19. The clonotype was recovered from a human donor who had recovered from COVID-19. CDR3 coding DNA: TGTGCCAGCAGGTTTTGGTCACTAGCGGGAGGAACGCAGTTCTTC. Translating it yields CASRFWSLAGGTQFF.